This T cell receptor (beta chain) emerged from a study of cytomegalovirus exposure and HLA in healthy donors (dated by TCRdb to 2016 to 2017). Turning to the overall study: In an earlier analysis of approximately 640 of the donors, 250 to 350 Gb of sequence data and some 100 million unique TCR beta sequences from about 190 million T cells were reported. Using immunosequencing, the study profiled T cell repertoires from 550 to 750 subjects and related those repertoires to cytomegalovirus serostatus. HLA typing included class I and class II loci at four-digit resolution. Alongside the repertoire data, information on donor age, sex, ethnicity and CMV serostatus was compiled. In the later analysis, no new phenotypic data were used to find candidate immune exposures; instead, reliance was placed on TCR beta sequences and their occurrence across donors. The genetic ancestry cluster associated with self-reported Caucasian donors included over 65% of the 350 to 500 genotyped donors. Among some 400 genotyped donors of the cohort, an average of roughly 230,000 unique TCR beta nucleotide sequences was sequenced per donor, of which roughly 18% were non-productive. In a later analysis, previously published TCR beta repertoires from 500 to 750 donors were re-analyzed and high-resolution HLA genotyping was added so that TCR occurrence patterns could be studied. Because of strong linkage in the cohort, a few DR-DQ haplotypes were treated as single units for association and clustering. Along with the 666-subject first cohort, a separate validation cohort of over a hundred different subjects was used. The study was designed to test whether signatures of past pathogen exposure could be identified by cataloging public T cell receptors. The study combined high-throughput TCR immunosequencing, statistical association of individual TCRs with disease status, and machine learning to predict cytomegalovirus infection status. An earlier analysis of 500 to 750 of the donors applied high-throughput TCR beta sequencing to assess whether each TCR beta V gene segment acted as functional or pseudogenic. The number of donors typed differed by locus, with about 629-630 for A, B, C, DRB1 and DQB1, around 500 for DQA1, about 610 for DPA1, and 472 for DPB1. Every discovery cohort repertoire had been produced on one sequencing platform. An early release that covered roughly 600 HLA-typed donors contained 250 to 350 gigabases of sequencing data and tens of millions of unique TCR sequences. A later genetic analysis used genome-wide SNP genotypes for about 65% of the roughly 670 donors, treating that subset as a discovery cohort. Overall study results and their limits: For the cohort, immune exposure information was limited to CMV serostatus. A group of highly shared sequence variants was considered likely to be a technical artifact of the sequencing pipeline. According to a later analysis, TCR association rates differed among HLA loci, with DRB1 alleles showing the most associated TCRs and HLA-C alleles showing the fewest. An association between a missense DCLRE1C variant and V-gene and J-gene trimming of TCR beta chains was found in a later genetic analysis and replicated in an independent cohort. At a false discovery rate of 0.05, a later analysis linked fewer than 20,000 TCR beta sequences to specific HLA alleles. Three of the identified cytomegalovirus-associated TCR beta chains were confirmed in vitro to be specific for cytomegalovirus antigens. Most TCR sequences were observed very rarely across donors, whereas some public TCRs were present in many individuals. Some IMGT-functional V segments, including TRBV6-2 and TRBV6-3, could not be distinguished by the 87-base-pair reads and were therefore excluded. A later genetic analysis reported fewer N-insertions in productive TCRs among donors in an Asian-associated ancestry cluster than the roughly 640-donor mean. In a later analysis, several top co-occurrence clusters were reported to appear linked to parvovirus B19, influenza, CMV and Epstein-Barr virus. A further reported finding was that TCR beta sequences accurately predicted the HLA-A and HLA-B alleles for most subjects in the first cohort. The presence/absence analyses assumed that sequencing depth was roughly uniform across donors, and that assumption may not be true. In an earlier analysis of about 550 of the donors, most TCR beta V segments were observed in productive rearrangements about 90% or about 30% of the time, broadly matching IMGT annotations. Strong co-occurrence of HLA alleles, especially DR and DQ, made assigning TCR associations to individual alleles difficult. In both the original and validation cohorts, the classifier was reported to diagnose cytomegalovirus status with high specificity and sensitivity. The study listed 164 TCR beta chains as associated with cytomegalovirus. Because counts were too low, under 20 rarely observed V segments, including chromosome 9 orphons, were left out of the earlier analysis of 587 of the donors. Only TCR beta chains were sequenced in this cohort, and the absence of alpha or paired-chain data limited detectable features. According to a later analysis, most CMV-associated TCR beta chains appeared to be HLA-restricted, and the HLA associations seemed to be driven largely by CMV exposure. Linkage disequilibrium might explain the correlated functional status among segregating V segments, but an unknown experimental factor could not be excluded. HLA typing was unavailable for some donors at each locus, so association tests used only the typed subset. In a later analysis, HLA-associated TCR beta chains were found to be more clonally expanded and to have lower generation probabilities than equally common non-associated chains. The authors suggested that the approach could potentially be extended to other disease states and immunological phenotypes.

This clone was recorded a few times. What this receptor recognizes is not known. The record has no base qualities; no much larger clone is one base away. Taken from the germline V gene (reference sequence), the CDR1 and CDR2 loops are SGHNT and YYREEE. V lost 4 bases and J lost 4 bases; the stretch between them is 20 bases long. From the cysteine up to the phenylalanine, the CDR3 has a length of 16 residues. Solely the CDR3 DNA is kept, with 48 bases framed from the first base. The cohort was made up of roughly 670 healthy bone marrow donors. At the time of sampling, all cohort members were nominally healthy, though unrecorded immune exposures were likely present. The donor tested CMV seropositive, placing the donor among the 289 seropositive members of the cohort. A peripheral blood sample was provided by each donor, and peripheral blood mononuclear cells were used for TCR beta sequencing. Genomic DNA was extracted from the blood cell samples with the Qiagen DNeasy Blood Extraction Kit.

The library was produced with the immunoSEQ multiplex PCR assay. For the multiplex PCR, a mixture combining 60 forward primers for TCR Vbeta segments and 13 reverse primers for TCR Jbeta segments was used. Amplification of the CDR3 region of rearranged TCR beta genes was performed with a multiplex PCR assay on genomic DNA. The amplified TCR beta libraries were sequenced on the Illumina HiSeq System as 87-base-pair reads. The published analysis was carried out like this. Across the 600 to 700 repertoires, a later analysis counted 60 million to 90 million unique TCR beta chains, around 11 million of which were shared by at least two donors. Raw reads were error-corrected and collapsed into unique sequences by a nearest-neighbor algorithm in which closely related sequences were merged to remove PCR and sequencing errors. To assign V, D and J gene segments, CDR3 sequences were aligned to IMGT reference sequences. For a sequence to be retained, a match of at least six nucleotides was required to both a V gene segment and a J gene segment. A rearrangement was called productive if the CDR3 had no stop codons and remained in frame with V and J, and every other rearrangement was called non-productive. CDR3 was defined by IMGT convention, running from the second conserved V-encoded cysteine to the conserved J-encoded phenylalanine. The earlier analysis of 500 to 600 of the donors excluded sequences that lacked an unambiguous match to a single V gene segment. An earlier analysis of 587 of the donors classified V segments as functional when productive rearrangements were above 56.7% and as segregating when the standard deviation between donors was above 5%. A statistical classification framework was developed to diagnose cytomegalovirus status using the catalog of TCR beta chain sequences. V and J gene assignment, in a later analysis, came from comparing TCR nucleotide sequences with IMGT/GENE-DB human TR gene sequences. In a later analysis, CDR3 sequences and most-parsimonious VDJ recombination scenarios were assigned using the TCRdist pipeline. A later analysis defined each TCR beta chain by its CDR3 amino acid sequence plus V-gene family, and excluded reads lacking a unique V-gene family. To address suspected cross-contamination and a sequencing artifact, a later analysis removed over 500 highly shared, low-generation-probability nucleotide sequences. For each public chain, a later analysis derived a clonal expansion index from normalized ranks of inferred template counts within each repertoire. A later analysis computed generation probabilities with a VDJ recombination model fitted to out-of-frame rearrangements, and checked the results against IGoR. In a later analysis, TCR-TCR, TCR-HLA and TCR-CMV co-occurrence was scored with hypergeometric tests, and a repertoire-size bias correction was applied to TCR pairs. A later analysis estimated false discovery rates by permuting HLA or CMV assignments 20 times. In a later analysis, co-occurring TCRs were grouped with DBSCAN, and TCRdist sequence similarity was added when clustering was performed within HLA-allele-positive subsets. Repertoires with fewer than 30,000 or more than 120,000 public chains, plus five repertoires with anomalous nucleotide sharing, were excluded from co-occurrence clustering. TCRdb obtained this table from immuneACCESS and retained in-frame rearrangements with V and J assigned. These tables miss some clones; where compared with another copy, unresolved V genes account for less than half of the shortfall, and the remainder is unexplained. V and J calls and clone size follow that table, whereas D and trimming were derived from the DNA. A total of about 59,000 clones appear in this sample, less than 85% of them only once. The ten largest account for about 6.8% of the sample.

The sequencing input was PBMCs. Recombination linked TRBV5-4 to TRBJ1-1; TRBD1 is a weak D gene call, 6 bases matching. The receptor was derived from a man between 25 and 39 years old in good health and CMV-seropositive. The CDR3 region has the sequence CASSPGVGTGTTEAFF. The base sequence is TGTGCCAGCAGCCCAGGGGTAGGTACAGGAACCACTGAAGCTTTCTTT.